These 20 T cell receptor beta chains were all obtained from the same sample, sequenced in a study of cytomegalovirus exposure and HLA in healthy donors. PCR primers comprised 60 Vbeta and 13 Jbeta primers. TCRdb's table, derived via immunoSEQ multiplex PCR, lists solely in-frame clones and lacks some. Of roughly 170,000 clones in the sample, 77% were seen once. Sequencing used PBMCs. The source of these receptors is a woman aged 25 to 39 in good health and CMV-seropositive.

The chain recombines TRBV28 with TRBJ2-7; tentative D call: TRBD2 (6 bases). The CDR3 covers 14 residues. The germline V gene has CDR1 MDHEN and CDR2 SYDVKM. V lost 4 bases to trimming and J lost 5 bases, with 15 bases between them. The CDR3 reads CASSSHGSSNEQYF. For the CDR3, the DNA is TGTGCCAGCAGTTCCCACGGGAGTTCAAACGAGCAGTACTTC. Based on the CDR3 plus reference TRBV28 and TRBJ2-7, the full variable domain is DVKVTQSSRYLVKRTGEKVFLECVQDMDHENMFWYRQDPGLGLRLIYFSYDVKMKEKGDIPEGYSVSREKKERFSLILESASTNQTSMYLCASSSHGSSNEQYFGPGTRLTVT.

The genes are TRBV5-6 and TRBJ2-7; D call uncertain. This CDR3 is 12 amino acids long. Germline values: CDR1 SGHDT, CDR2 YYEEEE. Trimming stripped 4 bases from V and 4 bases from J, with 9 bases between. The DNA for the CDR3 is TGTGCCAGCAGCGTTGAGAGTTACGAGCAGTACTTC. The encoded protein is CASSVESYEQYF.

The chain employs TRBV7-2 and TRBJ2-7, with 13 bases that match TRBD2. CDR1 and CDR2 from the germline V gene are SGHTA and FQGNSA. The CDR3 length is 15 residues. V dropped 5 bases and J dropped 3; count of bases not matched to a gene: 4. The chain's CDR3 is CASSPGLAGVYEQYF. CDR3 coding DNA: TGTGCCAGCAGCCCCGGACTAGCGGGAGTCTACGAGCAGTACTTC.

In its sample, this clone was seen once. This chain links TRBV13 with TRBJ2-6; 7 bases are shared with TRBD1. The germline V gene has CDR1 PRHDT and CDR2 FYEKMQ (reference sequence). The junction had 5 bases not matched to a gene; V was cut back by 0 bases and J by 0 bases. The CDR3 loop spans 18 amino acids. The CDR3 nucleotides read TGTGCCAGCAGCTTAGGGGGGACAGCAAGCTCTGGGGCCAACGTCCTGACTTTC. Its protein is CASSLGGTASSGANVLTF.

The chain carries TRBV21-1 and TRBJ2-7; the table gives TRBD2 as D, unverified against the DNA. TRBV21-1 is annotated as a pseudogene. The CDR3 is made up of 19 amino acids. CDR3 nucleotides: TGTGCCAGCAGCAAAGCGCTTGAGGCAATGAGGAAAGAGGGCTACGAGCAGTACTTC. Its protein is CASSKALEAMRKEGYEQYF.

This sequence joins TRBV5-1 and TRBJ2-7, with 9 bases fitting TRBD2. The J segment lost 3 bases and the V segment lost 5 bases, leaving 9 bases of the junction unmatched. The CDR3 totals 15 residues. Germline assignment: CDR1 SGHRS and CDR2 YFSETQ. CDR3 sequence: CASRAVASGNYEQYF. In nucleotides, the CDR3 is TGCGCCAGCAGAGCGGTTGCTAGCGGGAACTACGAGCAGTACTTC.

The chain uses TRBV7-8 and TRBJ2-5; 13 bases match TRBD2. CDR3 length: 17 residues. Germline V gives CDR1 SGHVS, CDR2 FQNEAQ. Germline trimming cut 5 bases from V and 4 bases from J; bases unmatched to any gene: 10. The CDR3 bases are TGTGCCAGCAGCCCCGGACTAGCGGGGGATGCAGGAGAGACCCAGTACTTC. It is translated as CASSPGLAGDAGETQYF.

This clone was observed a few times. This chain links TRBV25-1 with TRBJ1-1, with 9 bases aligning to TRBD1. V was clipped by 6 bases and J by 5 bases; unmatched bases: 7. Per the germline V gene, CDR1 is MGHDK and CDR2 is SYGVNS. The CDR3 loop spans 14 amino acids. CDR3 DNA sequence: TGTGCCAGCAGACTTACAGGGGGCGCAACTGAAGCTTTCTTT. Amino acid sequence: CASRLTGGATEAFF.

The rearrangement uses TRBV7-9 and TRBJ2-3; tentatively, D is TRBD1 (6 bases). Trimming took 4 bases from V and 0 from J, leaving 14 bases between them. Germline assignment: CDR1 SEHNR and CDR2 FQNEAQ (reference sequence). CDR3 length: 16 residues. The CDR3 is CASSSGQLPSTDTQYF. The DNA of the CDR3 is TGTGCCAGCAGCTCAGGACAGCTCCCTAGCACAGATACGCAGTATTTT.

The V gene is TRBV5-6, the J gene TRBJ2-7; TRBD1 aligns across 10 bases. The germline V gene has CDR1 SGHDT and CDR2 YYEEEE. The CDR3 is made up of 14 amino acids. With V trimmed by 4 bases and J by 2 bases, 3 bases remained unmatched. CDR3 DNA sequence: TGTGCCAGCAGCCCCGGGACAGGGGCCTACGAGCAGTACTTC. Protein product: CASSPGTGAYEQYF.

The V gene is TRBV7-2, the J gene TRBJ1-2, with D hard to call. Germline V gene sequence: CDR1 SGHTA, CDR2 FQGNSA. The CDR3 is 13 amino acids. V was cut by 5 bases and J by 4 bases, with 11 bases left in between. CDR3 DNA sequence: TGTGCCAGCAGCCCCGCGGGCCCCTATGGCTACACCTTC. Residues: CASSPAGPYGYTF.

The chain employs TRBV28 and TRBJ1-4; 7 bases agree with TRBD1. Losses at the gene ends were 6 bases for V and 5 bases for J; bases not matched to a gene: 9. This CDR3 spans 15 amino acids. CDR1 is MDHEN, CDR2 SYDVKM, per germline. The CDR3 reads CASRFDRASNEKLFF. CDR3 DNA sequence: TGTGCCAGCAGATTCGACAGGGCTAGCAATGAAAAACTGTTTTTT.

The chain recombines TRBV5-4 with TRBJ2-1; 7 nucleotides agree with TRBD1. Germline V gene data show CDR1 as SGHNT and CDR2 as YYREEE (reference sequence). This CDR3 comprises 14 residues. Germline trimming cut 0 bases from V and 5 bases from J; bases unmatched to any gene: 2. CDR3 in amino acids: CASSLAGQDNEQFF. CDR3 in DNA: TGTGCCAGCAGCTTGGCAGGACAGGACAATGAGCAGTTCTTC. The full variable domain, its missing parts supplied by reference TRBV5-4 and TRBJ2-1, is ETGVTQSPTHLIKTRGQQVTLRCSSQSGHNTVSWYQQALGQGPQFIFQYYREEENGRGNFPPRFSGLQFPNYSSELNVNALELDDSALYLCASSLAGQDNEQFFGPGTRLTVL.

The table lists this clone with a few counts. Mismatch with germline at one junction end may stem from a read error. The CDR3 DNA reads as TGTGCCAGCAGAGAAGCGGGAGGGGGTTCGAATGAGCAGTTCTTC. Encoded protein: CASREAGGGSNEQFF. This sequence joins TRBV6-1 and TRBJ2-1; TRBD2 aligns across 10 bases. CDR1 is MNHNS and CDR2 is SASEGT in the germline V gene. The CDR3 length is 15 residues.

The V call is TRBV11-3, the J call TRBJ2-3, with 9 positions matching TRBD2. The germline V gene has CDR1 SGHNT and CDR2 YENEEA. V shed 3 bases, J shed 2 bases, and the junction held 3 bases outside the gene matches. The CDR3 covers 15 residues. The CDR3 DNA is TGTGCCAGCAGCTTGTCTAGCGGGATCACAGATACGCAGTATTTT. Translating gives CASSLSSGITDTQYF.

This chain connects TRBV27 to TRBJ2-1, with a tentative D call TRBD2 (5 bases). There are 16 residues in the CDR3. V was trimmed by 2 bases and J by 0 bases, leaving 11 bases between them. CDR1 MNHEY and CDR2 SMNVEV come from the germline V gene (reference sequence). The CDR3, as DNA: TGTGCCAGCAGTTTAGGAGGCGGGCTCTCCTACAATGAGCAGTTCTTC. Its protein is CASSLGGGLSYNEQFF.

This clone was detected a few times. The chain has TRBV30 and TRBJ2-1; D not resolved. Germline lookup yields CDR1 GTSNPN and CDR2 SVGIG (reference sequence). The CDR3 has 12 residues. Trimming cost V 1 base and J 7 bases, with 8 bases left between them. The CDR3: CAWSGSRNEQFF. The CDR3 nucleotides are TGTGCCTGGAGTGGGAGTAGGAATGAGCAGTTCTTC. The complete variable domain, with remaining parts taken from reference TRBV30 and TRBJ2-1, reads SQTIHQWPATLVQPVGSPLSLECTVEGTSNPNLYWYRQAAGRGLQLLFYSVGIGQISSEVPQNLSASRPQDRQFILSSKKLLLSDSGFYLCAWSGSRNEQFFGPGTRLTVL.

This chain links TRBV11-2 with TRBJ1-1, with D uncertain. This CDR3 contains 13 residues. CDR1 is SGHAT, CDR2 FQNNGV, per germline. Trimming shortened V by 2 bases and J by 0 bases, and 4 bases separated the two germline ends. CDR3 bases: TGTGCCAGCAGCTTAAGAGTGAACACTGAAGCTTTCTTT. As protein: CASSLRVNTEAFF.

This clone was detected only a few times. In DNA, the CDR3 is TGTGCCAGCAGTTTGTCAGGGGGTGACTATGGCTACACCTTC. Amino acid sequence: CASSLSGGDYGYTF. This rearrangement joins TRBV2 to TRBJ1-2, with 7 bases fitting TRBD1. The CDR3 is made up of 14 amino acids. CDR1 and CDR2 (germline): SNHLY, FYNNEI. Germline trimming cut 5 bases from V and 3 bases from J; bases unmatched to any gene: 6.

The V call is TRBV2, the J call TRBJ1-1; TRBD1 matches 7 bases. This CDR3 has 13 residues. Germline V lookup: CDR1 SNHLY, CDR2 FYNNEI. J gave up 1 base and V 8 bases, and 4 bases lay outside the gene matches. The CDR3 region has the DNA TGTGCCAGCGGAGGACAGGAGAACACTGAAGCTTTCTTT. This translates into CASGGQENTEAFF.